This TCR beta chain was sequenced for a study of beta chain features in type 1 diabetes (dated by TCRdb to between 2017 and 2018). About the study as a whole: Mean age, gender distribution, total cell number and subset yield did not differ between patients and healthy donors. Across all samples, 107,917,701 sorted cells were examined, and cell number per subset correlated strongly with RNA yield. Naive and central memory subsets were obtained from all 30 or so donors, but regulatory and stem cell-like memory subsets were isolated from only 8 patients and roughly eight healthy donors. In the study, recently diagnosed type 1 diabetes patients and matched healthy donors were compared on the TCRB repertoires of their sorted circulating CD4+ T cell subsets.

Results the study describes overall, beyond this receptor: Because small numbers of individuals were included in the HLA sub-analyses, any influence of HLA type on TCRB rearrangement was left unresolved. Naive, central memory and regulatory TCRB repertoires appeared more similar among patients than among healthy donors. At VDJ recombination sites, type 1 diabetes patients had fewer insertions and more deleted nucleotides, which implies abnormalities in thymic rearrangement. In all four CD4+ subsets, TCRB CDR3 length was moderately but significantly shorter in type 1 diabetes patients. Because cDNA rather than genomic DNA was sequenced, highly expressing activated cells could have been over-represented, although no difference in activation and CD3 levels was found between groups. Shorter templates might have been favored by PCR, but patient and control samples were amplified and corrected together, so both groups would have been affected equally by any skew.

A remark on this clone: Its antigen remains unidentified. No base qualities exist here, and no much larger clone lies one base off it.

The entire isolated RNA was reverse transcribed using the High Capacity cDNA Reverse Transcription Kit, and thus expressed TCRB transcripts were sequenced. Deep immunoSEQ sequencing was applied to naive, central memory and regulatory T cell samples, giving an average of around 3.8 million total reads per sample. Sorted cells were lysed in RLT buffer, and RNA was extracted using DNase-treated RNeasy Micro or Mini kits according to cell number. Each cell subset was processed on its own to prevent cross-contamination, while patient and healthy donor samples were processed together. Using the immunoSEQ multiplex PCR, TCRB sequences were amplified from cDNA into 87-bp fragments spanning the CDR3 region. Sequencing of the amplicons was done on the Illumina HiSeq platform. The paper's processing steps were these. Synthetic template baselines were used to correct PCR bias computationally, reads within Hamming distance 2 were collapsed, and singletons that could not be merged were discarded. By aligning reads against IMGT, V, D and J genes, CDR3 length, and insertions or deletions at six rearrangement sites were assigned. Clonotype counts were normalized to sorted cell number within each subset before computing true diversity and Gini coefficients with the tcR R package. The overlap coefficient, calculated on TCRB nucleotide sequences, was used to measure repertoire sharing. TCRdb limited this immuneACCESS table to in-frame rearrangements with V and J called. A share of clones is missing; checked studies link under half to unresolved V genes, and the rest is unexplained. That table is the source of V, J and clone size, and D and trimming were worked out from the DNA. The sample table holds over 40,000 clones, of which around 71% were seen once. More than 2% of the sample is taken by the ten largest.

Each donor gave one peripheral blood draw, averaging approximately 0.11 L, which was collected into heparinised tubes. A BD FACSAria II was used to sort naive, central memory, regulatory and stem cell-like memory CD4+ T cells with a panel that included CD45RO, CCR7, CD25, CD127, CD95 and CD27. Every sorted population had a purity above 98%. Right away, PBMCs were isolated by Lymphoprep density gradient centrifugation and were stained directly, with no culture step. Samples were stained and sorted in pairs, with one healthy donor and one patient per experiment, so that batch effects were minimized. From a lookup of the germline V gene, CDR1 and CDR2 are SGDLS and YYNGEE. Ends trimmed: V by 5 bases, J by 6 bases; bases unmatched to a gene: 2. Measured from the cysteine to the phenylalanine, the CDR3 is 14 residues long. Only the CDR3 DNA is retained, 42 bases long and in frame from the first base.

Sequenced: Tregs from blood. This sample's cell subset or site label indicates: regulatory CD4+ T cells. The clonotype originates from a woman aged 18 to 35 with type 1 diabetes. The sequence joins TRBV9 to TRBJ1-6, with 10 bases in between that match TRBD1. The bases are TGTGCCAGCAGTGGGGACAGGGGTAATTCACCCCTCCACTTT. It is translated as CASSGDRGNSPLHF.